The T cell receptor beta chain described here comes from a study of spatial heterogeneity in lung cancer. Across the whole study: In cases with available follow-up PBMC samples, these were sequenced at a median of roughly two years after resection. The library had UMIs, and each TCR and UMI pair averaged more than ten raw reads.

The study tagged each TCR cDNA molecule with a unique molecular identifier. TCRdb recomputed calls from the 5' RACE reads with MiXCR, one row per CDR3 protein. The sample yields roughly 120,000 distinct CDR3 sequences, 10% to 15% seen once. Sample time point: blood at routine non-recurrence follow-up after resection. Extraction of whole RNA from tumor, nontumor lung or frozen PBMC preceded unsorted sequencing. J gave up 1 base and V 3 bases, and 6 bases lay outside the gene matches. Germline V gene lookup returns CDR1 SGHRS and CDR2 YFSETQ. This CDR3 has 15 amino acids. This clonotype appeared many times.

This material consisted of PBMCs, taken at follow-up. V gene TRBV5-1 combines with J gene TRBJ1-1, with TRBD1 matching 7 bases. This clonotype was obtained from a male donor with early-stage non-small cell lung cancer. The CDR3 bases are TGCGCCAGCAGCTGGAGGGGGCCTGAGAACACTGAAGCTTTCTTT. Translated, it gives CASSWRGPENTEAFF.